This T cell receptor beta chain was profiled in a study of blood T cell repertoires in COVID-19. Study at large: Samples of COVID-19 (acute and convalescent) were obtained from the United States, Italy and Spain.

The ends were cut back, 0 bases at V and 5 bases at J, with 7 bases in the middle. This CDR3 contains 13 residues. CDR1 LGHNA and CDR2 YSLEER come from the germline V gene. In the authors' methods: Amplification from reference gene primers served as the basis for estimated nucleated cell counts. Sequencing used immunoSEQ multiplex PCR; TCRdb keeps in-frame clones, though not all of them. From that table come the V and J calls and clone size; the DNA was used to work out D and trimming. This table has approximately 61,000 clones, 60% to 80% appearing once. This receptor was obtained from an elderly man with active or convalescent COVID-19. The specimen was peripheral blood. The V gene is TRBV4-3, the J gene TRBJ1-1; unclear D gene. CDR3 in amino acids: CASSQDLSTEAFF. DNA of the CDR3: TGCGCCAGCAGCCAAGATCTTTCGACTGAAGCTTTCTTT.